Listed below are T cell receptor beta chains from one sample, sequenced in a study of blood T cells in healthy people across ages. TCRdb redid the calling of the 5' RACE reads with MiXCR, one entry per CDR3 protein. The sample includes about 930,000 distinct CDR3 sequences, around 29% of them seen just once. The sample also formed part of further work on T cells of mothers and their children.

Sequencing was done on a sample of blood. These receptors all stem from a woman aged 35 to 49 in good health. Both conserved end residues are trimmed from each CDR3. Some rows mark clone size as missing; the rest say once, few, many or name a class of expanded clone.

cdr3_aa clone_size j_call cdr3_length v_call
ASSVDPGSRGIQY few TRBJ2-4 13 TRBV9
ASNHGRNYGYT few TRBJ1-2 11 TRBV7-9
ATSDKTSTNEKLF . TRBJ1-4 13 TRBV24-1
ASSPNTATNEKLF . TRBJ1-4 13 TRBV7-9
ASRFFASGGSHEQY . TRBJ2-7 14 TRBV28
ASSIYMVQETQY . TRBJ2-5 12 TRBV2
SVGAAPNRPQH . TRBJ1-5 11 TRBV29-1
SARASLRAEKLF . TRBJ1-4 12 TRBV20-1
ASSPPKLAGRTDTQY . TRBJ2-3 15 TRBV18
ASSQETIGSGNPGELF . TRBJ2-2 16 TRBV4-3
ASSLGTSGVHSYEQY . TRBJ2-7 15 TRBV7-9
ASSLFGLDAF . TRBJ1-1 10 TRBV7-2
ASSPVTVQETQY many TRBJ2-5 12 TRBV7-8
ASSATGFYTEAF . TRBJ1-1 12 TRBV25-1
ASSLRGDRSYEQY many TRBJ2-7 13 TRBV7-2
ASSLGGRANTGELF . TRBJ2-2 14 TRBV7-2
SARVPQGAPGYT few TRBJ1-2 12 TRBV20-1
ASSQPGGRGTEAF few TRBJ1-1 13 TRBV4-1
ASSLGGQTPSSYEQY many TRBJ2-7 15 TRBV5-1
ASSLTLAGGQETQY . TRBJ2-5 14 TRBV5-1
ASSLGLHEQY . . 10 TRBV5-1
ASSPRLAGAGEQF many TRBJ2-1 13 TRBV12-3/TRBV12-4
ASSETAMNTEAF . TRBJ1-1 12 TRBV2
SARDRTGGPRAF . TRBJ1-1 12 TRBV20-1
AWSVLGSEYNEQF . TRBJ2-1 13 TRBV30
AGSLRGTGPSTDTQY . TRBJ2-3 15 TRBV27
ASSERTGGSDTQY . TRBJ2-3 13 TRBV6-1
AISESLGRGLF many TRBJ2-1 11 TRBV10-3
ASSGSNEQF once TRBJ2-1 9 TRBV5-1
ASSTGLNTGELF . TRBJ2-2 12 TRBV5-6
ARGGRKNEAF . TRBJ1-1 10 TRBV2
ASSLTQGSLDTEAF many TRBJ1-1 14 TRBV4-1
ATRDSVNTEAF few TRBJ1-1 11 TRBV24-1
ASSNRQGAPGYT . TRBJ1-2 12 TRBV7-2
SGGSGGGETQY . TRBJ2-5 11 TRBV29-1
ASSSTGKELF . TRBJ2-2 10 TRBV12-3/TRBV12-4
ASSQEGGRVDTQY once TRBJ2-3 13 TRBV3-1
ASSSGQGRGNQPQH . TRBJ1-5 14 TRBV28
ASSGRDRGPTEAF . TRBJ1-1 13 TRBV7-2
SVLSGSYGYT many TRBJ1-2 10 TRBV29-1
ASSWFVGSTDTQY . TRBJ2-3 13 TRBV7-9
ASSRPRTGGAKNIQY few TRBJ2-4 15 TRBV4-1
SVGQGVGDTQY . TRBJ2-3 11 TRBV29-1
ASSPLGGTQETQY many TRBJ2-5 13 TRBV7-7
ATRSIEGQFYGYEQY . TRBJ2-7 15 TRBV24-1
ASSEGNPPNEQF . TRBJ2-1 12 TRBV5-1
ASSQEGQENTEAF . TRBJ1-1 13 TRBV4-3
ASSLFPKGGSHEQY . . 14 TRBV5-1
ASSVDDTGKVGYT many TRBJ1-2 13 TRBV9
ASSPPFGGGAHEQY few TRBJ2-7 14 TRBV7-9
ATSLTRGLSADTQY . TRBJ2-3 14 TRBV5-1
TSSSDRGVEQY . TRBJ2-7 11 TRBV25-1
ASNVEGTETYEQY . TRBJ2-7 13 TRBV9
SVPSGLANYGYT many TRBJ1-2 12 TRBV29-1
ASSRGTGGYEQF . TRBJ2-1 12 TRBV7-6